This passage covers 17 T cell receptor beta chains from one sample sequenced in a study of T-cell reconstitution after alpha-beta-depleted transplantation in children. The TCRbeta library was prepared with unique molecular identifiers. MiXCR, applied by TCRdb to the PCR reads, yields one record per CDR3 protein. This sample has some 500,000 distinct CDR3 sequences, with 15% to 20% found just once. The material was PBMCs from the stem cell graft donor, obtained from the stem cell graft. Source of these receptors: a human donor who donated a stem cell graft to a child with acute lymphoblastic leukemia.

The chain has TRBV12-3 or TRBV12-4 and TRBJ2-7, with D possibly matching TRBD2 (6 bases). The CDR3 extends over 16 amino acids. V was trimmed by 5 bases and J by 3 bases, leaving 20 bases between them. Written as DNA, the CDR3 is TGTGCCAGCAGTCCGCGCGGGGTAGGGATAAACTACGAGCAGTACTTC. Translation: CASSPRGVGINYEQYF.

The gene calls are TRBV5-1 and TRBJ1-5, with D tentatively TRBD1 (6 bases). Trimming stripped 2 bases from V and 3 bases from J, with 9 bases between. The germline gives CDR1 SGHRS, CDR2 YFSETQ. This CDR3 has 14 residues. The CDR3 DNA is TGCGCCAGCAGCTTCGGGACATTCAATCAGCCCCAGCATTTT. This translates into CASSFGTFNQPQHF. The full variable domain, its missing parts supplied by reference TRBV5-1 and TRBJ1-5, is KAGVTQTPRYLIKTRGQQVTLSCSPISGHRSVSWYQQTPGQGLQFLFEYFSETQRNKGNFPGRFSGRQFSNSRSEMNVSTLELGDSALYLCASSFGTFNQPQHFGDGTRLSIL.

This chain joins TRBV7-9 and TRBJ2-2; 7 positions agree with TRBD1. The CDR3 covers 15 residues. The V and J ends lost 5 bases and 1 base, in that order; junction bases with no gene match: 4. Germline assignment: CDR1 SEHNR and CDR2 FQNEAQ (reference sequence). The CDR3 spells CASSARQGNTGELFF. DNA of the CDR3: TGTGCCAGCAGCGCCCGACAGGGGAACACCGGGGAGCTGTTTTTT.

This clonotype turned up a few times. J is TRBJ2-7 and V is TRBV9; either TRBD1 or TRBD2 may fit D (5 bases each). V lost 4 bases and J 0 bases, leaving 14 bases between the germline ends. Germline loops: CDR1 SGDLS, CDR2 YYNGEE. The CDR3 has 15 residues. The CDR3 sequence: CASSPRDGDSYEQYF. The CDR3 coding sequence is TGTGCCAGCAGCCCGAGGGACGGAGACTCCTACGAGCAGTACTTC.

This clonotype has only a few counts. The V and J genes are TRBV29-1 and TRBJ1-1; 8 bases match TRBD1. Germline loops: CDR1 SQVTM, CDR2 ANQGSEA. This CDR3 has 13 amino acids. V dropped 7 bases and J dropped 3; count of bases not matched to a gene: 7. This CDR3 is CSDRRGQYTEAFF. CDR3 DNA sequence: TGCAGCGATCGCAGGGGGCAGTACACTGAAGCTTTCTTT.

The CDR3 DNA sequence: TGTGCCAGTACCCCGGGACAGGGGGCTGGACAGCCCCAGCATTTT. Amino acid sequence: CASTPGQGAGQPQHF. The gene calls are TRBV19 and TRBJ1-5; 12 bases line up with TRBD1. Germline-derived CDR1 and CDR2 are LNHDA and SQIVND (reference sequence). V trimming: 7 bases; J trimming: 7 bases; junction bases outside the gene matches: 8. CDR3 size: 15 residues.

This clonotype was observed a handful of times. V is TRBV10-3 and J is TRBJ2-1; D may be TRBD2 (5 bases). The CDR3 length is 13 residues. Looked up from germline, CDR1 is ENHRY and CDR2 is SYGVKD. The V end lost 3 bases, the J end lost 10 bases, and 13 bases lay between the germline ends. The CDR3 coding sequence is TGTGCCATCAGTGAAAGTGGGGAGCCCGAGCAGTTCTTC. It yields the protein CAISESGEPEQFF.

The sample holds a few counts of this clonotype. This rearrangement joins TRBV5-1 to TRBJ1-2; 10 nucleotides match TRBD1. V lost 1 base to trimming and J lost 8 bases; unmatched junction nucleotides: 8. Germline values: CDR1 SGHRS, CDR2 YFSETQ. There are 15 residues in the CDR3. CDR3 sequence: CASSLSSGTGVGYTF. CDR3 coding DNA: TGCGCCAGCAGCTTGTCGTCCGGGACAGGGGTGGGCTACACCTTC. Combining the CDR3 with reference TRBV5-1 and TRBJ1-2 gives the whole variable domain KAGVTQTPRYLIKTRGQQVTLSCSPISGHRSVSWYQQTPGQGLQFLFEYFSETQRNKGNFPGRFSGRQFSNSRSEMNVSTLELGDSALYLCASSLSSGTGVGYTFGSGTRLTVV.

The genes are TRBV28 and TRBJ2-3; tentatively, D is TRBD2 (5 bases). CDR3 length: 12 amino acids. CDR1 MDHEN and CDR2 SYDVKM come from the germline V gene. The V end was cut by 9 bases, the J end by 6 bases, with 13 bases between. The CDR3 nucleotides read TGTGCCAGTAGAGCCGGGGTGGATACGCAGTATTTT. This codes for CASRAGVDTQYF.

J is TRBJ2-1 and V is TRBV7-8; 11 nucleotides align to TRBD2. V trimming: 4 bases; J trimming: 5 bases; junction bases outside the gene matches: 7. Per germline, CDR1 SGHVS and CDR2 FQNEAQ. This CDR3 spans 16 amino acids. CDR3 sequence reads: CASSYMTSGTDNEQFF. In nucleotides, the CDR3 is TGTGCCAGCAGCTACATGACTAGCGGGACCGACAATGAGCAGTTCTTC.

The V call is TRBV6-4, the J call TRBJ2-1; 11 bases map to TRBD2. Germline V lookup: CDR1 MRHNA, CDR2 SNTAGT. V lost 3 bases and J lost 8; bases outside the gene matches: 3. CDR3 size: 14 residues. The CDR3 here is CASSETSGSYEQFF. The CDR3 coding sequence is TGTGCCAGCAGTGAAACTAGCGGGAGCTATGAGCAGTTCTTC.

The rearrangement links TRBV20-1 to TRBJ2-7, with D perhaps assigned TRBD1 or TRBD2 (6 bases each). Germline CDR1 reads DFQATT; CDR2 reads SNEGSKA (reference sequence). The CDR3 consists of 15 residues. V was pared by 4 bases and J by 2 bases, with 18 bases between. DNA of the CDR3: TGCAGTGCTAACTGGGGGGCAGGCGGTCCCTACGAGCAGTACTTC. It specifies CSANWGAGGPYEQYF.

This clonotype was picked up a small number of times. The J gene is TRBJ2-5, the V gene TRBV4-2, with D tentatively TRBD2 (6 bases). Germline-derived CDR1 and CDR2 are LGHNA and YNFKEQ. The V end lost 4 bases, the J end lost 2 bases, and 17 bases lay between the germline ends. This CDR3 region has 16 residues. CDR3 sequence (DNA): TGTGCCAGCAGCCTGCGACTAGGAGGATATCAAGAGACCCAGTACTTC. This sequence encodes CASSLRLGGYQETQYF.

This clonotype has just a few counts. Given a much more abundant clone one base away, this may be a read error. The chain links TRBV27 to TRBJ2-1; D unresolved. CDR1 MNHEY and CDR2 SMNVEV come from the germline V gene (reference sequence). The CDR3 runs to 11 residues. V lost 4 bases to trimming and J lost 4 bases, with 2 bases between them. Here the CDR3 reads CASSWYNEQFF. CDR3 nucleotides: TGTGCCAGCAGTTGGTACAATGAGCAGTTCTTC.

CDR3: CASSAGPGLAGEQYF. The CDR3 DNA reads as TGCGCCAGCAGCGCAGGCCCGGGACTAGCGGGCGAGCAGTACTTC. The chain uses TRBV5-1 and TRBJ2-7; 12 bases agree with TRBD2. The J segment lost 6 bases and the V segment lost 4 bases, leaving 8 bases of the junction unmatched. The germline V gene has CDR1 SGHRS and CDR2 YFSETQ. CDR3 length: 15 amino acids.

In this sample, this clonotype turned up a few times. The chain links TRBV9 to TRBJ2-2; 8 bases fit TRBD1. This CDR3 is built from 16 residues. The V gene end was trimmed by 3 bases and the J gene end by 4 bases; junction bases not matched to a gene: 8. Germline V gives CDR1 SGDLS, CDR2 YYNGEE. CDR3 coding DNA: TGTGCCAGCAGCGCACAGGGGGTGTTGGGCACCGGGGAGCTGTTTTTT. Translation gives CASSAQGVLGTGELFF.

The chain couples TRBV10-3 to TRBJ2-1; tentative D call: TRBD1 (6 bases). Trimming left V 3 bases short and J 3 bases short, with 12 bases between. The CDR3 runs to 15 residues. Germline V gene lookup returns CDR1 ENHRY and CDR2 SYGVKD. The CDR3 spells CAISESDRIYNEQFF. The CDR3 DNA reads TGTGCCATCAGTGAATCCGACAGGATCTACAATGAGCAGTTCTTC.